Listed below are T cell receptor beta chains from one sample, sequenced in a study of shared clonotypes between healthy human individuals. TCRdb's copy holds only in-frame clones and misses some; the assay was immunoSEQ multiplex PCR. The sample includes roughly 1,000,000 clones, 78% seen only once; the top ten take roughly 0.57%. Sequencing was performed on memory CD4+ T cells from PBMCs. The source is a man aged 18 to 35 in good health. Some clones in this sample may be carry-over from other donors' samples. The conserved cysteine and the conserved F or W are not part of the CDR3 here. The D gene is left open where the match is weak.

ASRTRGRPTDTQY TRBD2 TRBV6-1
ASTYSRVFETEAF - TRBV19
ASSERAGGAAYGYT - TRBV6-1
ASSLLMTANTEAF - TRBV5-1
ASNRGGSNQPQH - TRBV6-6
ASSLRLAGVHEQF TRBD2 TRBV7-6
ASSAVGRSNQPQH - TRBV2
ASSADSSGRYEQY TRBD2 TRBV7-2
ASSLYLGHQPQH - TRBV5-5
ASLENTEAF - TRBV6-5
ASSIRDRGNEQF - TRBV14
ASSSSWTGELF - TRBV7-9
ASSLRFGDGDTQY - TRBV7-3
ASSSPASGRQF TRBD2 TRBV6-5
ASSHDRRDTEKLF - TRBV4-1
ASSLLTGANGELF TRBD1 TRBV5-1
AWSHSQGGSQPQH - TRBV30
ASRRKASGTEAF - TRBV28
ASYQTNTEAF - TRBV6-5
ASSVATLEGTDPPPPYEQY - TRBV9
ATSVGGAQETQY - TRBV10-3
ASSQVSLGLDTGELF - TRBV4-1
ASSLRLGLAGNTGELF TRBD2 TRBV7-9
ASSATGHSYEQY - TRBV6-1
ASVTPMNTEAF - TRBV6-5
ASSPGTGAWGTEAF TRBD1 TRBV18
ASSYQGNQPQH - TRBV6-6
ASRTGTSGPQETQY TRBD2 TRBV13
ASSFELGSNEKLF - TRBV5-6
ASSIAGGHTEAF - TRBV5-1
ASSPNLWYGYT - TRBV28